These 17 T cell receptor beta chains came from one sample sequenced in a study of blood T cell repertoires in COVID-19 (dated by TCRdb to 2020 to 2022). Preparation of the library involved the immunoSEQ multiplex PCR assay. Entries here come from immuneACCESS through TCRdb and include only in-frame sequences with V and J called. Some clones fail to appear in such tables; in the studies checked, an unresolved V gene covers under half of the shortfall, and the cause of the remainder is unknown. This sample is represented by approximately 220,000 clones; about 83% of them were singletons. The ten largest clones represent approximately 7.3% of the sample. Sequenced sample: PBMCs or T cells enriched from blood (not recorded which). The receptors shown here come from a middle-aged woman who had recovered from COVID-19.

V gene TRBV4-3 combines with J gene TRBJ1-1; maybe TRBD1 (5 bases). Trimming shortened V by 0 bases and J by 7 bases, and 15 bases separated the two germline ends. Germline-derived CDR1 and CDR2 are LGHNA and YSLEER. This CDR3 is 15 amino acids long. CDR3 in DNA: TGCGCCAGCAGCCAAGAGGTTAGGGGTGTATTTGAAGCTTTCTTT. Translation: CASSQEVRGVFEAFF.

This clone was seen more than once but under ten times. The chain recombines TRBV6-5 with TRBJ2-3; the D gene is possibly TRBD2 (5 bases). The CDR3 runs 15 residues. V was clipped by 6 bases and J by 0 bases, with 13 bases between them. CDR1 and CDR2 (germline): MNHEY, SVGAGI. CDR3 in amino acids: CASREGYTSTDTQYF. CDR3 DNA: TGTGCCAGCAGAGAGGGATATACTAGCACAGATACGCAGTATTTT.

This clone was counted only a few times. The gene calls are TRBV5-1 and TRBJ1-1, with D uncertain. The ends were cut back, 3 bases at V and 0 bases at J, with 9 bases in the middle. Germline values: CDR1 SGHRS, CDR2 YFSETQ. The CDR3 runs to 14 residues. CDR3 amino acids: CASSSDGVNTEAFF. Here the CDR3 DNA reads TGCGCCAGCAGCTCAGACGGGGTGAACACTGAAGCTTTCTTT.

The chain is built from TRBV28 and TRBJ1-2; D may be TRBD1 (6 bases). The length of the CDR3 is 20 residues. V was cut by 6 bases and J by 4 bases, with 33 bases left in between. Germline CDR1 reads MDHEN; CDR2 reads SYDVKM. CDR3 bases: TGTGCCAGCAGCCCCCTTAAAGTGGTGAAACCCGGGACATCCGGCTATGGCTACACCTTC. Encoded protein: CASSPLKVVKPGTSGYGYTF.

The rearrangement uses TRBV10-3 and TRBJ2-5; the D is unclear. Germline values: CDR1 ENHRY, CDR2 SYGVKD. Trimming shortened V by 3 bases and J by 2 bases, and 10 bases separated the two germline ends. The CDR3 extends over 14 amino acids. CDR3 sequence reads: CAISDGHPQETQYF. In nucleotides, the CDR3 is TGTGCCATCAGTGATGGGCATCCGCAAGAGACCCAGTACTTC.

This clone was seen only once. V is TRBV19 and J is TRBJ1-6; 9 nucleotides agree with TRBD1. The CDR3 loop spans 16 amino acids. Germline V gene sequence: CDR1 LNHDA, CDR2 SQIVND (reference sequence). The ends lost 8 bases at V and 1 base at J; junction bases unmatched: 6. The CDR3 nucleotides read TGTGCCAGTGGTACAGGGGGCAATTCCTATAATTCACCCCTCCACTTT. This codes for CASGTGGNSYNSPLHF.

The rearrangement joins TRBV7-2 to TRBJ2-2; D perhaps matches TRBD2 (6 bases). Per the germline V gene, CDR1 is SGHTA and CDR2 is FQGNSA. V lost 4 bases, J lost 6 bases, and 18 bases lay in between. The CDR3 runs 16 residues. The CDR3 sequence: CASSSRRASAAGELFF. CDR3 nucleotides: TGTGCCAGCAGCTCGCGCCGGGCTAGCGCGGCCGGGGAGCTGTTTTTT.

This clone was detected only once. V usage is TRBV9 and J usage is TRBJ2-1, with 9 nucleotides matching TRBD2. There are 17 residues in the CDR3. V shed 0 bases and J 0 bases; nucleotides not matched to a gene: 4. Looked up from germline, CDR1 is SGDLS and CDR2 is YYNGEE. The CDR3 spells CASSVGLAGSSYNEQFF. The CDR3 DNA sequence: TGTGCCAGCAGCGTAGGGCTAGCGGGGAGCTCCTACAATGAGCAGTTCTTC.

This sequence joins TRBV28 and TRBJ1-3, with 7 bases that match TRBD1. The CDR3 has 18 amino acids. CDR1 MDHEN and CDR2 SYDVKM come from the germline V gene. Trimming took 4 bases from V and 0 from J; bases not matched to a gene: 12. The CDR3 is CASSSPAEDRTSGNTIYF. The CDR3 DNA reads TGTGCCAGCAGTTCCCCGGCAGAGGACAGGACCTCTGGAAACACCATATATTTT.

The chain couples TRBV2 to TRBJ2-2, with 9 positions matching TRBD2. Germline trimming cut 4 bases from V and 0 bases from J; bases unmatched to any gene: 0. From germline, CDR1 is SNHLY and CDR2 FYNNEI. The CDR3 runs 15 residues. DNA of the CDR3: TGTGCCAGCAGTGGACTAGCGGCGAACACCGGGGAGCTGTTTTTT. Translating it yields CASSGLAANTGELFF.

This sequence joins TRBV28 and TRBJ2-7; 7 nucleotides line up with TRBD2. The CDR3 extends over 13 amino acids. V shed 8 bases and J 2 bases; nucleotides not matched to a gene: 6. Germline loops: CDR1 MDHEN, CDR2 SYDVKM. The CDR3 sequence: CASRSGTTYEQYF. The DNA of the CDR3 is TGTGCCAGCCGCTCCGGGACTACCTACGAGCAGTACTTC.

The chain uses TRBV4-3 and TRBJ1-5; maybe TRBD1 (5 bases). V gave up 3 bases and J gave up 6 bases, with 15 bases separating them. This CDR3 has 15 amino acids. Looked up from germline, CDR1 is LGHNA and CDR2 is YSLEER. The CDR3 is CASSHGTDVAQPQHF. The CDR3, as DNA: TGCGCCAGCAGCCATGGGACTGATGTAGCTCAGCCCCAGCATTTT.

The chain uses TRBV6-5 and TRBJ2-7; TRBD2 aligns across 7 bases. CDR3 length: 14 amino acids. From germline, CDR1 is MNHEY and CDR2 SVGAGI. The V gene end was trimmed by 6 bases and the J gene end by 6 bases; junction bases not matched to a gene: 11. CDR3 nucleotides: TGTGCCAGCAGCCTGGGACTACCTGCCGGCGAGCAGTACGTC. Its translation: CASSLGLPAGEQYV.

The chain has TRBV7-9 and TRBJ2-7; weak D call: TRBD2 (6 bases). Germline-derived CDR1 and CDR2 are SEHNR and FQNEAQ (reference sequence). Trimming removed 0 bases from V and 4 bases from J, with 13 bases in between. The CDR3 extends over 15 amino acids. The DNA of the CDR3 is TGTGCCAGCAGCTTAGCGGGAGGTGCTTATTACGAGCAGTACTTC. This codes for CASSLAGGAYYEQYF.

This chain links TRBV9 with TRBJ2-3, with 11 bases fitting TRBD2. The CDR3 has 14 residues. From germline, CDR1 is SGDLS and CDR2 YYNGEE. V lost 4 bases to trimming and J lost 4 bases; unmatched junction nucleotides: 2. DNA of the CDR3: TGTGCCAGCAGCACTAGCGGGAGTGCAGATACGCAGTATTTT. This sequence encodes CASSTSGSADTQYF.

This clone was picked up one time. The chain combines TRBV27 with TRBJ2-2; D is unresolved. V was trimmed by 3 bases and J by 4 bases, leaving 15 bases between them. From germline, CDR1 is MNHEY and CDR2 SMNVEV (reference sequence). CDR3 length equals 16 residues. CDR3 in amino acids: CASSFPTGFLTGELFF. CDR3 nucleotides: TGTGCCAGCAGTTTTCCGACCGGGTTTCTCACCGGGGAGCTGTTTTTT.

The chain combines TRBV28 with TRBJ2-7; TRBD1 is a possible D gene (6 bases). Germline CDR1 reads MDHEN; CDR2 reads SYDVKM. This CDR3 is built from 13 residues. V was trimmed by 5 bases and J by 6 bases, leaving 14 bases between them. This chain's CDR3 is CASSPQGQGEQYV. In DNA, the CDR3 is TGTGCCAGCAGTCCCCAGGGGCAGGGCGAGCAGTACGTC.